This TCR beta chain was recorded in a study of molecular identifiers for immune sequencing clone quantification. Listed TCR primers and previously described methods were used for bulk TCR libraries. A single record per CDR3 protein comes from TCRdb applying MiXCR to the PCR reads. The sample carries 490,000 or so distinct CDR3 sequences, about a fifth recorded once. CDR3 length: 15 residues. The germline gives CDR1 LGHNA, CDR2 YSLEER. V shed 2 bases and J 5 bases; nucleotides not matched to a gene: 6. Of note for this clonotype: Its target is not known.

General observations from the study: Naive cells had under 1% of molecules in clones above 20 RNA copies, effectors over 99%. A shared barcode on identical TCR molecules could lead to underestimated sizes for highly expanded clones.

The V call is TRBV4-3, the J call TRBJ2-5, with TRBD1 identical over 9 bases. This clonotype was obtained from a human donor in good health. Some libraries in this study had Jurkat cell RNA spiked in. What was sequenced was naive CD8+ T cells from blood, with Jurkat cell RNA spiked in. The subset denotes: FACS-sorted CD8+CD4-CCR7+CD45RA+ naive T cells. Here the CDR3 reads CASSQYRGLGETQYF. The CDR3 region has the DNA TGCGCCAGCAGCCAATACAGGGGGCTGGGTGAGACCCAGTACTTC.